The source of this T cell receptor beta chain is a study of technical replicates of blood from a few donors. Assay: immunoSEQ multiplex PCR; the TCRdb copy retains only in-frame clones and omits some. The sample records 85,000 to 100,000 clones, roughly 96% being singletons. The CDR3 length is 11 residues. Germline V lookup: CDR1 MNHNS, CDR2 SASEGT. Deletions cut 11 bases from V and 5 bases from J, with 13 bases between. V is TRBV6-1 and J is TRBJ2-7; the D gene is possibly TRBD1 (6 bases). The sequence was obtained from a human donor in good health. Specimen: T cells isolated from PBMCs. CDR3 bases: TGTGCCGGGCGTCAGGGGAACGAGCAGTACTTC. Encoded protein: CAGRQGNEQYF.